The 24 T cell receptor beta chains in this list originate from one sample, sequenced in a study of CD8+ T cells in alopecia areata. Sequencing templates came from extracted RNA that was reverse transcribed into cDNA. This table comes from immunoSEQ multiplex PCR, and its TCRdb copy is limited to in-frame clones, with some not included. The repertoire has approximately 120,000 clones, less than 50% of them found once; the top ten carry approximately 10%. Sequencing was performed on NKG2D-low CD8+ T cells sorted from blood. These receptors were obtained from a human donor with alopecia areata.

This chain connects TRBV29-1 to TRBJ1-2; 9 bases map to TRBD1. Germline loops: CDR1 SQVTM, CDR2 ANQGSEA. V trimming: 3 bases; J trimming: 2 bases; junction bases outside the gene matches: 10. CDR3 length equals 16 residues. CDR3 nucleotides: TGCAGCGTTGATGATACAGGGGGCGAGGGGAACTATGGCTACACCTTC. Its protein is CSVDDTGGEGNYGYTF.

This clone has just a few counts. The rearrangement uses TRBV29-1 and TRBJ2-3; D unresolved. V lost 5 bases, J lost 3 bases, and 12 bases lay in between. This CDR3 spans 13 amino acids. In germline, CDR1 is SQVTM, CDR2 ANQGSEA. This chain's CDR3 is CSVLGVMTDTQYF. Here the CDR3 DNA reads TGCAGCGTTTTGGGCGTGATGACAGATACGCAGTATTTT.

The table lists this clone with a few counts. The chain uses TRBV29-1 and TRBJ1-1; D remains unclear. V lost 3 bases, J lost 2 bases, and 7 bases lay in between. This CDR3 is 12 amino acids long. Germline V CDR1 and CDR2: SQVTM, ANQGSEA. DNA of the CDR3: TGCAGCGTTGAGCCGGAAAACACTGAAGCTTTCTTT. It is translated as CSVEPENTEAFF.

The J gene is TRBJ2-7, the V gene TRBV18; possible D gene TRBD1, 6 bases. With 4 bases removed from V and 5 bases from J, the gap between germline ends came to 15 bases. This CDR3 is 14 amino acids long. CDR1 is KGHSH, CDR2 LQKENI, per germline. The DNA for the CDR3 is TGTGCCAGCTCACAAATTGCAGGGGAACACGAGCAGTACTTC. Protein sequence: CASSQIAGEHEQYF.

The CDR3 region has the DNA TGTGCCAGCAGTAAGCGGGGGGGTGGCTACACCTTC. Translated, it gives CASSKRGGGYTF. The gene calls are TRBV27 and TRBJ1-2; tentatively, D is TRBD1 (5 bases). The V end lost 5 bases, the J end lost 7 bases, and 11 bases lay between the germline ends. CDR3 length: 12 residues. Per germline, CDR1 MNHEY and CDR2 SMNVEV (reference sequence).

The chain has TRBV7-8 and TRBJ1-5; D remains ambiguous. This CDR3 comprises 17 residues. The germline V gene has CDR1 SGHVS and CDR2 FQNEAQ. Deletions cut 5 bases from V and 2 bases from J, with 19 bases between. The CDR3 DNA reads as TGTGCCAGCAGCCCGCTCGCGTCGCCTGAAGGCAATCAGCCCCAGCATTTT. Encoded protein: CASSPLASPEGNQPQHF.

The CDR3 DNA follows: TGTGCCAGCAGCGAGGCGGGGTCGAACACCGGGGAGCTGTTTTTT. It codes for CASSEAGSNTGELFF. The chain has TRBV9 and TRBJ2-2, with a weak D call TRBD2 (6 bases). The CDR3 is made up of 15 amino acids. V was pared by 3 bases and J by 0 bases, with 9 bases between. Germline loops: CDR1 SGDLS, CDR2 YYNGEE.

The gene calls are TRBV29-1 and TRBJ2-7, with D maybe TRBD2 (7 bases). The CDR3 spans 15 residues. CDR1 and CDR2 from the germline V gene are SQVTM and ANQGSEA. Trimming pared 4 bases from V and 3 bases from J, leaving 19 bases between. CDR3 residues: CSVVAAGDKNYEQYF. CDR3 in DNA: TGCAGCGTTGTCGCGGCGGGGGACAAAAACTACGAGCAGTACTTC.

The rearrangement joins TRBV29-1 to TRBJ1-2, with D unresolved. The V end lost 6 bases, the J end lost 4 bases, and 9 bases lay between the germline ends. Germline V lookup: CDR1 SQVTM, CDR2 ANQGSEA. The CDR3 spans 11 residues. CDR3 protein: CSVPWLYGYTF. The CDR3 bases are TGCAGCGTCCCTTGGCTCTATGGCTACACCTTC. The whole variable domain, filled in from reference TRBV29-1 and TRBJ1-2, reads SAVISQKPSRDICQRGTSLTIQCQVDSQVTMMFWYRQQPGQSLTLIATANQGSEATYESGFVIDKFPISRPNLTFSTLTVSNMSPEDSSIYLCSVPWLYGYTFGSGTRLTVV.

This clone was detected a few times. The gene calls are TRBV29-1 and TRBJ2-6, with D tentatively TRBD2 (6 bases). Per germline, CDR1 SQVTM and CDR2 ANQGSEA. Deletions cut 6 bases from V and 0 bases from J, with 15 bases between. The CDR3 contains 16 residues. The CDR3 bases are TGCAGCGTCGCCGGGACTGCGATCTCTGGGGCCAACGTCCTGACTTTC. Translated: CSVAGTAISGANVLTF.

J is TRBJ2-5 and V is TRBV7-9; D possibly corresponds to TRBD2 (6 bases). This CDR3 region has 15 residues. The V and J ends lost 1 base and 5 bases respectively, with 14 bases between them. The germline V gene has CDR1 SEHNR and CDR2 FQNEAQ (reference sequence). CDR3 protein: CASSLESSGSETQYF. CDR3 sequence (DNA): TGTGCCAGCAGCTTAGAATCGTCCGGGAGTGAGACCCAGTACTTC. The full variable domain, rest sourced from reference TRBV7-9 and TRBJ2-5, is DTGVSQNPRHKITKRGQNVTFRCDPISEHNRLYWYRQTLGQGPEFLTYFQNEAQLEKSRLLSDRFSAERPKGSFSTLEIQRTEQGDSAMYLCASSLESSGSETQYFGPGTRLLVL.

This chain uses TRBV29-1 with TRBJ1-1, with TRBD1 matching 10 bases. With V trimmed by 6 bases and J by 1 base, 8 bases remained unmatched. CDR1 and CDR2 (germline): SQVTM, ANQGSEA. This CDR3 contains 15 residues. The CDR3 sequence is CSVVGQGTRNTEAFF. The CDR3 nucleotides are TGCAGCGTCGTGGGACAGGGGACGAGGAACACTGAAGCTTTCTTT. Full variable domain (rest looked up from reference TRBV29-1 and TRBJ1-1): SAVISQKPSRDICQRGTSLTIQCQVDSQVTMMFWYRQQPGQSLTLIATANQGSEATYESGFVIDKFPISRPNLTFSTLTVSNMSPEDSSIYLCSVVGQGTRNTEAFFGQGTRLTVV.

The chain uses TRBV29-1 and TRBJ1-2; the D gene is possibly TRBD1 (6 bases). Germline V gene lookup returns CDR1 SQVTM and CDR2 ANQGSEA. The length of the CDR3 is 12 residues. V was pared by 3 bases and J by 6 bases, with 11 bases between. The CDR3, as DNA: TGCAGCGTTGATAGGGGGACCGATGGCTACACCTTC. It specifies CSVDRGTDGYTF.

This clone turned up a few times. V and J are TRBV2 and TRBJ1-1; D perhaps matches TRBD1 (6 bases). The CDR3 covers 10 residues. V was pared by 8 bases and J by 11 bases, with 12 bases between. Germline V gives CDR1 SNHLY, CDR2 FYNNEI. CDR3 residues: CASRGGEAFF. In nucleotides, the CDR3 is TGTGCCAGCCGAGGGGGGGAGGCTTTCTTT.

V gene TRBV29-1 combines with J gene TRBJ2-1; the match to TRBD1 covers 10 bases. The CDR3 spans 17 residues. Trimming took 3 bases from V and 9 from J; bases not matched to a gene: 17. Germline V gene sequence: CDR1 SQVTM, CDR2 ANQGSEA. The DNA for the CDR3 is TGCAGCGTTGATGGGACAGGGGAAATGGCTGGTGCTGTTGAGCAGTTCTTC. Translation: CSVDGTGEMAGAVEQFF.

This sequence joins TRBV4-2 and TRBJ2-3; 10 nucleotides agree with TRBD2. V lost 2 bases to trimming and J lost 6 bases; unmatched junction nucleotides: 8. The CDR3 covers 16 residues. The germline V gene encodes CDR1 LGHNA and CDR2 YNFKEQ. The CDR3 is CASSQLGLANSDTQYF. CDR3 nucleotides: TGTGCCAGCAGCCAATTGGGACTAGCGAACTCCGATACGCAGTATTTT.

The gene calls are TRBV5-6 and TRBJ2-7; D tentatively fits TRBD1 or TRBD2 (6 bases each). The CDR3 runs to 17 residues. The germline V and J ends were trimmed by 5 bases and 2 bases, with 23 bases remaining between them. Germline CDR1 SGHDT, CDR2 YYEEEE. The CDR3 DNA reads TGTGCCAGCAGAAGAGGATGGGGGGCCTCCTCTCCCTACGAGCAGTACTTC. It codes for CASRRGWGASSPYEQYF.

A single count supports this clone. The V gene is TRBV5-1, the J gene TRBJ2-5; unclear D gene. The germline CDR1 and CDR2 sequences are SGHRS and YFSETQ. Trimming took 0 bases from V and 4 from J, leaving 7 bases between them. The CDR3 covers 13 residues. The CDR3 loop reads CASSLEMVETQYF. Written as DNA, the CDR3 is TGCGCCAGCAGCTTGGAAATGGTAGAGACCCAGTACTTC.

The chain is built from TRBV11-2 and TRBJ2-3; 9 bases align to TRBD1. CDR1 and CDR2 (germline): SGHAT, FQNNGV. CDR3 length: 15 residues. V dropped 5 bases and J dropped 8; count of bases not matched to a gene: 11. The CDR3 bases are TGTGCCAGCAGCCACCCCGGGACAGGGCTGGGTACGCAGTATTTT. Translation: CASSHPGTGLGTQYF.

V gene TRBV21-1 combines with J gene TRBJ2-7; the table's D call, TRBD1, has no DNA check behind it. TRBV21-1 is designated a pseudogene. The CDR3 spans 13 residues. CDR3 loop: CASSARHLYEQYF. The CDR3 DNA follows: TGTGCCAGCAGCGCCAGGCACCTCTACGAGCAGTACTTC.

This sequence joins TRBV30 and TRBJ1-1; 9 nucleotides match TRBD1. V was pared by 7 bases and J by 1 base, with 1 base of the junction left unmatched. CDR1 and CDR2 (germline): GTSNPN, SVGIG (reference sequence). The CDR3 has 12 residues. CDR3 in amino acids: CASGQGNTEAFF. CDR3 bases: TGTGCCTCGGGACAGGGGAACACTGAAGCTTTCTTT.

The chain is built from TRBV29-1 and TRBJ2-2; 7 bases are shared with TRBD1. Per germline, CDR1 SQVTM and CDR2 ANQGSEA. V lost 1 base and J lost 5; bases outside the gene matches: 10. The CDR3 extends over 16 amino acids. CDR3 protein: CSVEVVAQGQTGELFF. CDR3 DNA: TGCAGCGTTGAAGTTGTGGCACAGGGACAGACCGGGGAGCTGTTTTTT.

The chain recombines TRBV7-9 with TRBJ1-2; D remains unclear. The V gene's germline CDR1 is SEHNR and CDR2 FQNEAQ (reference sequence). This CDR3 has 13 residues. Trimming took off 3 bases at V and 2 bases at J, with 7 bases between the two ends. CDR3: CASSLSDNYGYTF. The CDR3 nucleotides read TGTGCCAGCAGCTTGAGTGACAACTATGGCTACACCTTC.

CDR3 amino acids: CSVENLAADPYEQYF. CDR3 coding DNA: TGCAGCGTTGAAAATCTGGCAGCGGATCCCTACGAGCAGTACTTC. V usage is TRBV29-1 and J usage is TRBJ2-7, with TRBD2 as a possible D gene (5 bases). The CDR3 extends over 15 amino acids. The V gene's germline CDR1 is SQVTM and CDR2 ANQGSEA. The V end was cut by 2 bases, the J end by 2 bases, with 16 bases between.